The subject of this entry is one TCR beta chain. This sample was taken from a study of blood T cell repertoires in COVID-19. Study at large: Collection of acute and convalescent COVID-19 samples took place in the United States, Italy and Spain. Nucleic acid was either cDNA or gDNA, and it came from T cells, B-cell-depleted T cells, or PBMCs.

Germline-derived CDR1 and CDR2 are LGHNA and YSLEER. The CDR3 has 15 residues. The V end lost 3 bases, the J end lost 0 bases, and 6 bases lay between the germline ends. Study processing details: Reference gene primer amplification gave nucleated cell count estimates. Some clones are missing from TCRdb's copy, which holds only in-frame ones; the method was immunoSEQ multiplex PCR. V and J calls and clone size are given by that table; D and trimming were obtained from the DNA. The repertoire includes 40,000 or so clones, approximately 81% of them detected once, and 9% to 10% sits in the top ten. Sequencing used peripheral blood. This sequence originates from a man between 60 and 75 years old in a cohort sampled during active COVID-19. The chain has TRBV4-3 and TRBJ1-6; D is undetermined. CDR3 protein: CASSQWSSYNSPLHF. The CDR3 coding sequence is TGCGCCAGCAGCCAGTGGAGCTCCTATAATTCACCCCTCCACTTT.